The clone carrying this T cell receptor beta chain occurred once. Its specificity is unknown. This sample was included in a study of OX40 agonist ivuxolimab in advanced cancers. For the study at large: Participants could have had prior anti-PD-1, anti-PD-L1 or anti-CTLA-4 therapy, and about 37% had some.

This table comes from immunoSEQ multiplex PCR, and its TCRdb copy is limited to in-frame clones, with some not included. Of fewer than 85,000 clones in the sample, about nine tenths were seen once. Overall study results and limits: Fewer expanded clones were found on average in CD4+ than in CD8+ T cells. Low normalized T-cell clonal expansion also characterized some of the nonresponders.

CDR3 length equals 14 residues. Germline V gene sequence: CDR1 SGHRS, CDR2 YFSETQ. V lost 4 bases to trimming and J lost 3 bases; unmatched junction nucleotides: 4. Patients were excluded for autoimmune disease history or systemic immunosuppression. The input for sequencing was CD4+ or CD8+ T cells sorted from blood, taken in a trial of the OX40 agonist ivuxolimab. V and J are TRBV5-1 and TRBJ1-1, with 9 bases aligning to TRBD1. This receptor was obtained from an adult with an advanced solid tumor such as melanoma, head and neck, liver or kidney cancer. CDR3 residues: CASSRRTGDTEAFF. CDR3 in DNA: TGCGCCAGCAGCCGACGGACAGGGGACACTGAAGCTTTCTTT.